One sample yielded the 12 T cell receptor beta chains listed below, sequenced in a study of post-analysis software for immune sequencing data. Their antigen targets remain unknown. The TCR beta cDNA libraries carried unique molecular identifiers. TCRdb recomputed calls from the PCR reads with MiXCR, one row per CDR3 protein. The sample includes roughly 730,000 distinct CDR3 sequences, roughly 27% seen only once; the top ten take roughly 0.54%. Study-level points and caveats: The study found TRBV5-6, TRBV5-1 and TRBV20-1 among 5 or 6 TRBV segments more frequent in patients than controls.

The sample consisted of blood. These receptors all come from a girl aged 5 to 17 with multiple sclerosis.

This clonotype has a count of ten or more. The V and J genes are TRBV12-3 or TRBV12-4 and TRBJ2-7; TRBD2 is a possible D gene (6 bases). Trimming removed 6 bases from V and 1 base from J, with 13 bases in between. The CDR3 spans 14 residues. The CDR3 DNA sequence: TGTGCCAGCAGACCCGGGACTGCATCCTACGAGCAGTACTTC. Encoded protein: CASRPGTASYEQYF.

The gene calls are TRBV5-1 and TRBJ2-4; D may be TRBD1 or TRBD2 (5 bases each). V lost 4 bases and J 15 bases, leaving 14 bases between the germline ends. The CDR3 loop spans 11 amino acids. CDR1 is SGHRS and CDR2 is YFSETQ in the germline V gene. Written as DNA, the CDR3 is TGCGCCAGCAGCCGGGGCGCCTTCGGGTACTTC. This gives the protein CASSRGAFGYF.

Comments on this clonotype: A clone one base away is much larger, so this may be a read error. The chain couples TRBV7-2 to TRBJ2-5; TRBD2 matches at 7 bases. The CDR3 spans 15 residues. Germline loops: CDR1 SGHTA, CDR2 FQGNSA. Trimming at V came to 8 bases and at J to 4 bases, leaving 13 bases not matched to a gene. CDR3: CASGPTSVGGETQYF. The CDR3 region has the DNA TGTGCCAGCGGCCCTACTAGCGTCGGGGGAGAGACCCAGTACTTC.

The chain joins TRBV5-1 to TRBJ2-5; TRBD1 matches 7 bases. The V segment lost 4 bases and the J segment 1 base; nucleotides outside the gene matches: 4. CDR1 and CDR2 from the germline V gene are SGHRS and YFSETQ. The CDR3 spans 14 residues. CDR3 region: CASSRKGAQETQYF. Here the CDR3 DNA reads TGCGCCAGCAGCCGAAAGGGGGCCCAAGAGACCCAGTACTTC.

V is TRBV20-1 and J is TRBJ2-1, with D possibly matching TRBD2 (6 bases). The CDR3 has 16 amino acids. Germline CDR1 DFQATT, CDR2 SNEGSKA (reference sequence). Trimming took 3 bases from V and 0 from J, leaving 15 bases between them. The CDR3 DNA follows: TGCAGTGCTAGTTCGCTAGCGTGCAGCTCCTACAATGAGCAGTTCTTC. It translates to CSASSLACSSYNEQFF.

This clonotype turned up a few times. The J gene is TRBJ1-2, the V gene TRBV4-3; the D gene is possibly TRBD1 (5 bases). Germline assignment: CDR1 LGHNA and CDR2 YSLEER. This CDR3 has 16 amino acids. Trimming took 1 base from V and 0 from J, leaving 12 bases between them. The CDR3 spells CASSQVWRGANYGYTF. Here the CDR3 DNA reads TGCGCCAGCAGCCAAGTTTGGAGGGGTGCTAACTATGGCTACACCTTC.

The V gene is TRBV7-2, the J gene TRBJ2-7; 13 bases line up with TRBD2. This CDR3 has 15 residues. CDR1 is SGHTA, CDR2 FQGNSA, per germline. Trimming removed 4 bases from V and 2 bases from J; junction bases left unmatched: 2. DNA for the CDR3: TGTGCCAGCAGCTACACTAGCGGGAGGGCCTACGAGCAGTACTTC. Its translation: CASSYTSGRAYEQYF.

Turning to this clonotype: The CDR3 does not end in the conserved phenylalanine or tryptophan, so this is likely a read error. This chain uses TRBV10-3 with TRBJ1-1, with 7 nucleotides matching TRBD1. The CDR3 runs to 16 residues. The trim removed 2 bases at V and 0 bases at J, leaving 6 bases unmatched. In germline, CDR1 is ENHRY, CDR2 SYGVKD. The CDR3 sequence is CAISEAPGQMNTEAFL. CDR3 DNA: TGTGCCATCAGTGAGGCTCCGGGACAGATGAACACTGAAGCTTTCCTT.

This clonotype has just a few counts. The V gene is TRBV12-3 or TRBV12-4, the J gene TRBJ2-3; a weak D match, TRBD2 (7 bases). The CDR3 has 15 residues. V lost 6 bases and J 5 bases, leaving 18 bases between the germline ends. The CDR3 DNA reads TGTGCCAGCAGAACTTTCGGGGGGCCCGGAGATACGCAGTATTTT. Protein sequence: CASRTFGGPGDTQYF.

This clonotype came up a few times. The chain carries TRBV6-2 or TRBV6-3 and TRBJ2-1; the match to TRBD2 covers 9 bases. Germline CDR1 MNHEY, CDR2 SVGEGT. CDR3 size: 15 residues. The trim removed 7 bases at V and 2 bases at J, leaving 6 bases unmatched. CDR3 coding DNA: TGTGCCAGCACCGGGGCGGGAGGGCCCTACAATGAGCAGTTCTTC. It codes for CASTGAGGPYNEQFF.

This clonotype has a handful of counts. The chain links TRBV7-9 to TRBJ1-2; TRBD1 agrees at 7 bases. Germline V gene lookup returns CDR1 SEHNR and CDR2 FQNEAQ (reference sequence). With 5 bases clipped from V and 8 bases from J, the junction kept 5 bases outside the gene matches. The CDR3 runs 12 residues. In DNA, the CDR3 is TGTGCCAGCAGCCGGGACAGTAACGGCTACACCTTC. It yields the protein CASSRDSNGYTF.

The CDR3 DNA follows: TGTGCCAGCAGTTTTTATCTAGCGGGAGACGAGCAGTACTTC. Residues: CASSFYLAGDEQYF. The chain is built from TRBV12-3 or TRBV12-4 and TRBJ2-7, with TRBD2 identical over 10 bases. J gave up 5 bases and V 3 bases, and 4 bases lay outside the gene matches. CDR3 size: 14 residues.